The sequence of this T cell receptor (beta chain) was determined in a study of molecular identifiers for immune sequencing clone quantification. The CDR3 spans 13 residues. Germline-derived CDR1 and CDR2 are LNHDA and SQIVND (reference sequence). V dropped 1 base and J dropped 3 bases, with 7 bases sitting between them. This clonotype has more than one count but fewer than ten. TCRdb passed the PCR reads through MiXCR, listing each CDR3 protein once. The data show over 600,000 distinct CDR3 sequences, 15% to 20% seen once. Sequencing input: naive CD8+ T cells from blood, with Jurkat cell RNA spiked in. Subset: FACS-sorted CD8+CD4-CCR7+CD45RA+ naive T cells. V usage is TRBV19 and J usage is TRBJ2-7; the D is unclear. The receptor was isolated from a human donor in good health. Some libraries in this study had Jurkat cell RNA spiked in. CDR3 protein: CASSIGPRYEQYF. CDR3 nucleotide sequence: TGTGCCAGTAGTATAGGACCCCGCTACGAGCAGTACTTC.